This T cell receptor beta chain derives from a study of T cells after posttransplantation cyclophosphamide. This clone was picked up one time. The antigen remains undetermined. Findings and limits, study-wide: Later post-transplant blood repertoires were often dominated by donor CD8+ memory clones.

Produced via immunoSEQ multiplex PCR; TCRdb's table is partial and in-frame only. The repertoire holds around 500 clones, with around 89% as singletons. The length of the CDR3 is 18 residues. In germline, CDR1 is SGHRS, CDR2 YFSETQ. J was trimmed by 0 bases and V by 2 bases; bases with no gene match: 11. Specimen: gut tissue. This chain joins TRBV5-1 and TRBJ1-3; 7 nucleotides align to TRBD1. This clonotype was obtained from a man aged 50 to 60. CDR3 nucleotides: TGCGCCAGCAGCTTCTCCGCCGGGACAGATAGCTCTGGAAACACCATATATTTT. It yields the protein CASSFSAGTDSSGNTIYF.